This is a list of T cell receptor beta chains from one sample in a study of CD8 T cells in ankylosing spondylitis. Each CDR3 protein gets one entry after TCRdb re-called the 5' RACE reads with MiXCR. The repertoire has approximately 350,000 distinct CDR3 sequences, approximately 22% of them found once; the top ten carry around 14%. Material: blood, either unsorted or a sorted T cell fraction (not recorded which). These receptors originate from a male donor with ankylosing spondylitis or in good health (not recorded which). Each CDR3 is given with its conserved first and last residue. A D gene is named only where the DNA matches it firmly. The size field is filled for only some rows; it gives once, few, many or a size class.

V	J	size	D	CDR3	DNA
TRBV11-2	TRBJ2-3	.	TRBD1	CASSFGTGGTDTQYF	TGTGCCAGCAGCTTTGGGACAGGGGGCACAGATACGCAGTATTTT
TRBV7-8	TRBJ2-6	.	.	CASSDYREAGANVLTF	TGTGCCAGCAGCGACTACAGGGAAGCTGGGGCCAACGTCCTGACTTTC
TRBV7-9	TRBJ2-5	.	.	CASSLSRDGETQYF	TGTGCCAGCAGCTTATCCAGGGATGGGGAGACCCAGTACTTC
TRBV27	TRBJ2-1	few	.	CASSRTGIGNEQFF	TGTGCCAGCAGTCGTACAGGGATCGGTAATGAGCAGTTCTTC
TRBV15	TRBJ2-5	many	.	CATSRDSGQQETQYF	TGTGCCACCAGCAGAGATTCAGGACAGCAAGAGACCCAGTACTTC
TRBV7-9	TRBJ2-3	few	TRBD2	CASSQNLRDYTDTQYF	TGTGCCAGCAGTCAAAACCTCCGGGACTACACAGATACGCAGTATTTT
TRBV3-1	TRBJ2-7	.	.	CASSQAWGDYEQYF	TGTGCCAGCAGCCAAGCGTGGGGAGACTACGAGCAGTACTTC
TRBV20-1	TRBJ2-3	.	.	CSAMGDVLTWDTQYF	TGCAGTGCCATGGGGGACGTCCTTACCTGGGATACGCAGTATTTT
TRBV11-2	TRBJ2-3	.	TRBD2	CASSSPWGGSTDTQYF	TGTGCCAGCAGCTCCCCCTGGGGGGGAAGCACAGATACGCAGTATTTT
TRBV5-5	TRBJ2-7	.	TRBD1	CASRYRDSPSYEQYF	TGTGCCAGCAGATACCGGGACAGCCCTTCCTACGAGCAGTACTTC
TRBV12-3/TRBV12-4	TRBJ2-1	few	TRBD2	CASSGEGGSGEQFF	TGTGCCAGCAGCGGGGAGGGAGGGTCAGGTGAGCAGTTCTTC
TRBV11-2	TRBJ1-2	.	.	CASSSPRDYGYTF	TGTGCCAGCAGCTCCCCCAGGGACTATGGCTACACCTTC
TRBV29-1	TRBJ2-7	few	TRBD2	CSVGFRTSAHYEQYF	TGCAGCGTTGGATTTAGGACTAGCGCCCACTACGAGCAGTACTTC
TRBV6-2/TRBV6-3	TRBJ2-2	many	.	CASSYPGELFF	TGTGCCAGCAGTTACCCCGGGGAGCTGTTTTTT
TRBV2	TRBJ2-7	.	.	CASSRQEANYEQYF	TGTGCCAGCAGCCGACAAGAAGCAAACTACGAGCAGTACTTC
TRBV12-3/TRBV12-4	TRBJ2-1	.	TRBD2	CTSSYPLAGPNNEQFF	TGTACCAGCAGTTACCCCCTAGCGGGGCCGAACAATGAGCAGTTCTTC
TRBV5-6	TRBJ1-4	.	TRBD1	CASSDDRVSNEKLFF	TGTGCCAGCAGCGACGACAGGGTATCTAATGAAAAACTGTTTTTT